The 3 T cell receptor beta chains reported below all come from one sample, sequenced in a study of blood T cell repertoires in COVID-19. The repertoire was sequenced with immunoSEQ multiplex PCR; TCRdb's copy has only in-frame clones and lacks some. This table has about 210,000 clones, approximately 89% appearing once. The sample was peripheral blood. The source of these receptors is a woman between 40 and 50 years old with acute or convalescent COVID-19.

The chain links TRBV3-1 (or the pseudogene TRBV3-2) to TRBJ1-2, with unresolved D. Germline loops: CDR1 LGHDT, CDR2 YNNKEL (reference sequence). The CDR3 extends over 13 amino acids. With 0 bases removed from V and 3 bases from J, the gap between germline ends came to 5 bases. The CDR3 here is CASSQDPYYGYTF. DNA of the CDR3: TGTGCCAGCAGCCAAGATCCATACTATGGCTACACCTTC.

The V gene is TRBV24-1, the J gene TRBJ1-2; TRBD1 matches at 11 bases. After removal of 4 bases from V and 5 bases from J, the junction contained 5 bases not matched to a gene. This CDR3 region has 15 residues. CDR1 is KGHDR and CDR2 is SFDVKD in the germline V gene. CDR3 residues: CATSDPGTGGYGYTF. In DNA form, the CDR3 reads TGTGCCACCAGTGACCCCGGGACAGGGGGGTATGGCTACACCTTC.

CDR3: CASSILGTGARTTTNEKLFF. In DNA, the CDR3 is TGTGCCAGTAGTATACTTGGGACAGGGGCGAGGACTACAACTAATGAAAAACTGTTTTTT. This chain links TRBV19 with TRBJ1-4; 10 positions agree with TRBD1. Germline CDR1 is LNHDA and CDR2 is SQIVND (reference sequence). Germline trimming cut 2 bases from V and 0 bases from J; bases unmatched to any gene: 12. The CDR3 is 20 residues long.